This record concerns one T cell receptor beta chain sequence. Antigen unknown. The sample comes from a study of blood T cells in healthy people across ages. With a J-beta primer mix and a sample-barcoded 5' primer, a second PCR ran about 7 to 11 cycles. TCRdb called the 5' RACE reads again in MiXCR, with one record for every CDR3 protein. Seen here are approximately 600,000 distinct CDR3 sequences, 58% observed once, and the top ten hold 35% to 40%. Study-level results: Donor CMV status, an unknown factor, possibly confounded changes in expanded clonotypes.

In germline, CDR1 is LGHDT, CDR2 YNNKEL (reference sequence). The germline V and J ends were trimmed by 0 bases and 10 bases, with 9 bases remaining between them. The CDR3 is 12 amino acids. The chain is built from TRBV3-1 and TRBJ1-2, with D hard to call. The sample consisted of blood. The sequence was obtained from a man in his 60s in good health. This CDR3 reads CASSQEGPFYTF. The CDR3 bases are TGTGCCAGCAGCCAAGAAGGACCGTTCTACACCTTC. Based on the CDR3 plus reference TRBV3-1 and TRBJ1-2, the full variable domain is DTAVSQTPKYLVTQMGNDKSIKCEQNLGHDTMYWYKQDSKKFLKIMFSYNNKELIINETVPNRFSPKSPDKAHLNLHINSLELGDSAVYFCASSQEGPFYTFGSGTRLTVV.